The following is a T cell receptor beta chain sequence with its context. As yet, its antigen is unknown. The sample comes from a study of type 1 and type 2 diabetes patients. Genomic DNA was the PCR template. The TCR beta CDR3 region was amplified using 30 forward and 13 reverse primers. TCRdb independently ran MiXCR on the multiplex PCR reads; one entry per CDR3 protein. The profile covers 250,000 to 300,000 distinct CDR3 sequences, with around 47% appearing a single time and approximately 15% taken by the ten largest. Study conclusions and caveats: Some T1D-only expanded clones might appear in more T2D or control samples. Age and gender were not matched between study groups. Type 2 diabetes and control V and J usage correlated highly, approximately 0.97.

Source material: peripheral blood mononuclear cells (PBMCs). The TCR originated in a man in his late teens or twenties with type 2 diabetes.

The CDR3 here is CASSLYEAPSTDTQYF. For the CDR3, the DNA is TGTGCCAGCAGCTTATACGAGGCTCCGAGCACAGATACGCAGTATTTT. The V call is TRBV7-8, the J call TRBJ2-3; D call uncertain. The CDR3 is 16 amino acids. From germline, CDR1 is SGHVS and CDR2 FQNEAQ. V gave up 2 bases and J gave up 0 bases, with 12 bases separating them. Supplemented by reference TRBV7-8 and TRBJ2-3, the full variable domain reads GAGVSQSPRYKVAKRGQDVALRCDPISGHVSLFWYQQALGQGPEFLTYFQNEAQLDKSGLPSDRFFAERPEGSVSTLKIQRTQQEDSAVYLCASSLYEAPSTDTQYFGPGTRLTVL.